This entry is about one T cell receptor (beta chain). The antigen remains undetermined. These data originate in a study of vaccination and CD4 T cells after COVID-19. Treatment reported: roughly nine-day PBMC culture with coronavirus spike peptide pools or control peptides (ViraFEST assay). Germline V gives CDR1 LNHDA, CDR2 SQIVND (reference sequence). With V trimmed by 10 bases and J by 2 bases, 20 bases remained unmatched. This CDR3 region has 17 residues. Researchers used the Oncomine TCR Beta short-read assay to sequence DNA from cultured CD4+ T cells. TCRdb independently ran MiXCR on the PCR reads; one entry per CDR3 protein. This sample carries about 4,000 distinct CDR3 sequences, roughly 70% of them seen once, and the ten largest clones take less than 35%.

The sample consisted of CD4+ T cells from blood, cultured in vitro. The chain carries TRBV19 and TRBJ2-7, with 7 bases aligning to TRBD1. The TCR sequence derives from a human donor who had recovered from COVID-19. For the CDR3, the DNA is TGTGCCACTCCGCTCCTAAGGGGGCGCGGGTGGACCTACGAGCAGTACTTC. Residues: CATPLLRGRGWTYEQYF.